The 10 T cell receptor beta chains given below trace back to one sample, sequenced in a study of T cell clonality in common variable immunodeficiency. Study results and caveats: Reportedly, TCR beta sequences from common variable immunodeficiency showed fewer deletions and N-nucleotide insertions.

The assay was immunoSEQ multiplex PCR, and TCRdb's table has in-frame clones only and misses some. Listed here are some 10,000 clones without any singletons, the top ten holding roughly 6.2%. These receptors have no known antigen. The source material was peripheral blood mononuclear cells. The origin of the receptors is a human donor with common variable immunodeficiency.

This clone is termed medium-sized. Read data end 3 residues before the CDR3 end; the end is taken from the germline J gene. The V gene is TRBV30, the J gene TRBJ1-2; maybe TRBD1 (5 bases). The CDR3 has 13 residues. V was shortened by 3 bases and J by 6 bases, with 14 bases between the two germline ends. Per the germline V gene, CDR1 is GTSNPN and CDR2 is SVGIG (reference sequence). The CDR3 loop is CAWRILRGDGYTF. The sequenced part of the CDR3 DNA is TGTGCCTGGAGGATCCTAAGGGGCGATGGC.

With regard to this clone: The read terminates 3 residues before the CDR3 end, so the remaining end is supplied by the germline J gene. The sample holds other DNA sequences that translate to the same CDR3. The J gene is TRBJ2-5, the V gene TRBV18; 9 nucleotides agree with TRBD2. The germline CDR1 and CDR2 sequences are KGHSH and LQKENI. V lost 1 base, J lost 5 bases, and 2 bases stayed unmatched. The CDR3 runs 14 residues. The CDR3 reads CASSPLAGEETQYF. The sequenced part of the CDR3 DNA is TGTGCCAGCTCACCACTAGCGGGAGAGGAGACC.

Regarding this clone: The read halts 3 residues ahead of the CDR3 end, with the missing end drawn from the germline J gene. The gene calls are TRBV7-9 and TRBJ1-1; D uncertain. V lost 1 base and J 1 base, leaving 10 bases between the germline ends. This CDR3 is 15 amino acids long. CDR1 and CDR2 (germline): SEHNR, FQNEAQ (reference sequence). The DNA read from the CDR3 is TGTGCCAGCAGCTTAGTAGGCAGACAGAACACTGAA. Its protein is CASSLVGRQNTE. In full, the CDR3 is CASSLVGRQNTEAFF.

A remark on this clone: The sequence runs out 3 residues before the end of the CDR3; the remainder is reconstructed from the germline J gene. The same CDR3 can be traced to other DNA sequences in this sample. The chain couples TRBV7-2 to TRBJ1-2; TRBD1 matches 9 bases. Germline CDR1 reads SGHTA; CDR2 reads FQGNSA. The CDR3 is 15 residues long. Losses at the gene ends were 2 bases for V and 4 bases for J; bases not matched to a gene: 5. The DNA read from the CDR3 is TGTGCCAGCAGCTTAACGGGACAGGGTGGCTATGGC. Protein: CASSLTGQGGYG. The entire CDR3 protein reads CASSLTGQGGYGYTF.

This clone came up a few times. The CDR3 is cut off 3 residues early in the read; its end comes from the germline J gene. The rearrangement links TRBV7-3 to TRBJ2-5; D remains unclear. Per germline, CDR1 SGHTA and CDR2 FQGTGA. Trimming took 2 bases from V and 4 from J, leaving 8 bases between them. CDR3 size: 13 residues. The CDR3 sequence: CASSLGYTETQYF. The covered CDR3 bases are TGTGCCAGCAGCTTAGGTTACACAGAGACC.

This clone turned up a few times. The missing CDR3 end, 3 residues past where the read stops, is filled in from the germline J gene. The chain employs TRBV18 and TRBJ2-3; 7 nucleotides match TRBD1. V lost 4 bases, J lost 2 bases, and 6 bases stayed unmatched. Germline V gene lookup returns CDR1 KGHSH and CDR2 LQKENI. The CDR3 runs 15 residues. This CDR3 is CASSLPGQPTDTQYF. CDR3 bases read: TGTGCCAGCTCACTCCCGGGACAGCCCACAGATACG.

About this clone: The read terminates 3 residues before the CDR3 end, so the remaining end is supplied by the germline J gene. The V call is TRBV5-1, the J call TRBJ2-5; 7 bases match TRBD1. The ends lost 4 bases at V and 6 bases at J; junction bases unmatched: 6. The germline V gene encodes CDR1 SGHRS and CDR2 YFSETQ. The CDR3 is 13 residues long. CDR3 in amino acids: CASSKGQIQTQYF. The CDR3 bases that were read are TGCGCCAGCAGCAAGGGACAGATCCAGACC.

This clone was observed a handful of times. The CDR3 goes on 3 residues after the read ends, and that part is filled in from the germline J gene. The chain uses TRBV5-1 and TRBJ2-7, with D unresolved. The germline gives CDR1 SGHRS, CDR2 YFSETQ. The CDR3 runs to 13 residues. Trimming removed 1 base from V and 0 bases from J, with 5 bases in between. CDR3 protein: CASSLSFSYEQYF. The CDR3 bases that were read are TGCGCCAGCAGCTTGTCTTTCTCCTACGAG. The whole variable domain, filled in from reference TRBV5-1 and TRBJ2-7, reads KAGVTQTPRYLIKTRGQQVTLSCSPISGHRSVSWYQQTPGQGLQFLFEYFSETQRNKGNFPGRFSGRQFSNSRSEMNVSTLELGDSALYLCASSLSFSYEQYFGPGTRLTVT.

To note about this clone: The observed sequence ends 3 residues before the CDR3 terminus, with the missing tail filled in from the germline J gene. The chain couples TRBV18 to TRBJ1-2; 7 bases align to TRBD1. V lost 0 bases, J lost 6 bases, and 4 bases stayed unmatched. The CDR3 runs 14 residues. Germline CDR1 and CDR2: KGHSH and LQKENI. CDR3 DNA (partial): TGTGCCAGCTCACCACCGGGACAGCCTAATGGC. Translated, it gives CASSPPGQPNG. The entire CDR3 protein is CASSPPGQPNGYTF.

By proportion, this clone is medium-sized. The read is 3 residues too short to cover the CDR3 end, so that end is filled in from the germline J gene. The V and J genes are TRBV6-2 or TRBV6-3 and TRBJ2-4; 8 bases are shared with TRBD1. CDR1 is MNHEY, CDR2 SVGEGT, per germline. The CDR3 has 13 residues. The CDR3 reads CASSADRAQRQYF. CDR3 bases read: TGTGCCAGCAGCGCGGACAGGGCCCAGCGT.